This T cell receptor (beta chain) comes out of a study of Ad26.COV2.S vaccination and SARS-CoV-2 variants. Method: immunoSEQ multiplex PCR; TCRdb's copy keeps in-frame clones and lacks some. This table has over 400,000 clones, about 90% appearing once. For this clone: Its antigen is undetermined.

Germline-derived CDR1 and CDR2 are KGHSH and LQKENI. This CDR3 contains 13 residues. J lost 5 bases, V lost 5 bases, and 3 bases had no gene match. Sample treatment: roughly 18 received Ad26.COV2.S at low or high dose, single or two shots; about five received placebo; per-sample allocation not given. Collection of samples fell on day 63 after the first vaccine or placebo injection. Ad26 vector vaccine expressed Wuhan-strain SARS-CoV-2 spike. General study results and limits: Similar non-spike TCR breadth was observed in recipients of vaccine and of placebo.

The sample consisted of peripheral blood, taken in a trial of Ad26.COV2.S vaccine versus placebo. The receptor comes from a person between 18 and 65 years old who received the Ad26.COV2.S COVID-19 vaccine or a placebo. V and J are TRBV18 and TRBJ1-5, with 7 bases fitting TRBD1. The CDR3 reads CASSTGQDQPQHF. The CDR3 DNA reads TGTGCCAGCTCAACTGGACAGGATCAGCCCCAGCATTTT. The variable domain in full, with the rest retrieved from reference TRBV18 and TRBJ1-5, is NAGVMQNPRHLVRRRGQEARLRCSPMKGHSHVYWYRQLPEEGLKFMVYLQKENIIDESGMPKERFSAEFPKEGPSILRIQQVVRGDSAAYFCASSTGQDQPQHFGDGTRLSIL.